This passage covers 6 T cell receptor beta chains from one sample sequenced in a study of response to subunit inactivated influenza vaccine. TCRdb reprocessed the RT-PCR reads via MiXCR and lists one record per CDR3 protein. The sample includes approximately 680,000 distinct CDR3 sequences, approximately 14% seen only once; the top ten take roughly 12%. The source material was PBMCs from blood, sampled 11 to 12 days after vaccination. The source of these receptors is a man aged 45-60 years who received an inactivated influenza vaccine.

The V call is TRBV6-2 or TRBV6-3, the J call TRBJ1-1, with 8 bases fitting TRBD1. The CDR3 runs 19 residues. Per germline, CDR1 MNHEY and CDR2 SVGEGT. Trimming at V came to 0 bases and at J to 2 bases, leaving 14 bases not matched to a gene. CDR3 loop: CASSYSMWDRPNYNTEAFF. In DNA form, the CDR3 reads TGTGCCAGCAGTTACTCGATGTGGGACAGGCCTAACTATAACACTGAAGCTTTCTTT.

This clonotype was counted only a few times. The rearrangement uses TRBV20-1 and TRBJ2-3; the match to TRBD2 covers 14 bases. The CDR3 has 14 amino acids. J gave up 9 bases and V 5 bases, and 7 bases lay outside the gene matches. The germline V gene has CDR1 DFQATT and CDR2 SNEGSKA (reference sequence). DNA of the CDR3: TGCAGTGCTGGGGGGACTAGCGGGAGCCGCACGCAGTATTTT. Residues: CSAGGTSGSRTQYF.

This clonotype was seen many times. The chain joins TRBV9 to TRBJ2-1; 11 nucleotides align to TRBD2. CDR3 length: 15 residues. Germline V CDR1 and CDR2: SGDLS, YYNGEE. J was trimmed by 7 bases and V by 0 bases; bases with no gene match: 3. This CDR3 is CASSVGLAGGNEQFF. The CDR3 DNA sequence: TGTGCCAGCAGCGTAGGTCTAGCGGGAGGTAATGAGCAGTTCTTC.

This clonotype turned up a few times. This chain uses TRBV12-3 or TRBV12-4 with TRBJ2-6; TRBD1 agrees at 8 bases. Losses at the gene ends were 7 bases for V and 1 base for J; bases not matched to a gene: 9. The CDR3 sequence is 17 residues long. CDR3 DNA sequence: TGTGCCAGCACCCCAGGGGGCGCAGGGTCTGGGGCCAACGTCCTGACTTTC. Its translation is CASTPGGAGSGANVLTF.

The chain has TRBV11-1 and TRBJ2-1, with a tentative D call TRBD1 (6 bases). V gave up 4 bases and J gave up 4 bases, with 14 bases separating them. Germline CDR1 and CDR2: SGHAT and FQDESV (reference sequence). The CDR3 loop spans 15 amino acids. In nucleotides, the CDR3 is TGTGCCAGCAGCTCCCGGGACACTCAGTACAATGAGCAGTTCTTC. Protein: CASSSRDTQYNEQFF.

This rearrangement joins TRBV29-1 to TRBJ2-1; TRBD2 matches at 9 bases. There are 15 residues in the CDR3. The V gene's germline CDR1 is SQVTM and CDR2 ANQGSEA. V was clipped by 6 bases and J by 5 bases; unmatched bases: 11. The chain's CDR3 is CSVGTGTSIHNEQFF. Written as DNA, the CDR3 is TGCAGCGTGGGAACCGGGACTAGCATCCACAATGAGCAGTTCTTC.